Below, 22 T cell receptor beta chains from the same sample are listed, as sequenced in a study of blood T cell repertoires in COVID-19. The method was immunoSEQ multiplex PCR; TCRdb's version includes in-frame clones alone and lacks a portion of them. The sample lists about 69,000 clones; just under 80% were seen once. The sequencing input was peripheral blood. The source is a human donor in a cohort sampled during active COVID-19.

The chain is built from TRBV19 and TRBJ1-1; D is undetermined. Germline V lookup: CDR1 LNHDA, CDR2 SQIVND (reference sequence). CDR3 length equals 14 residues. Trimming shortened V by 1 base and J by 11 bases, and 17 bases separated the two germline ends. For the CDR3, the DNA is TGTGCCAGTAGTATAGGAAGCGTAAATTACCGGGCTTTCTTT. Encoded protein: CASSIGSVNYRAFF.

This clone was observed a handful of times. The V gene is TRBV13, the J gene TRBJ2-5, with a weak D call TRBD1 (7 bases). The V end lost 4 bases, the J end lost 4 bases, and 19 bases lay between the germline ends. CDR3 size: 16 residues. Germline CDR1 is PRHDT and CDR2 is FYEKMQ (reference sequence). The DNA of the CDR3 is TGTGCCAGCAGCTCGCCCGTGAGGGGGCGGGGAGAGACCCAGTACTTC. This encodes CASSSPVRGRGETQYF.

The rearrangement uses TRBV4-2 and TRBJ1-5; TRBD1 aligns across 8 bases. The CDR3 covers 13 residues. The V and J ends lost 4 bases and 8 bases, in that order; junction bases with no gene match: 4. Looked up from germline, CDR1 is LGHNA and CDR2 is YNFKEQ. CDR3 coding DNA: TGTGCCAGCAGCCGAGGACAGGGAGAGCCCCAGCATTTT. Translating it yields CASSRGQGEPQHF.

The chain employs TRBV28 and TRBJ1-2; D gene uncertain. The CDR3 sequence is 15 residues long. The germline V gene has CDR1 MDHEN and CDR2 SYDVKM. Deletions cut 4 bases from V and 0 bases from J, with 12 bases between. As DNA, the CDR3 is TGTGCCAGCAGTTCCAACAGCAAAGCTAACTATGGCTACACCTTC. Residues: CASSSNSKANYGYTF.

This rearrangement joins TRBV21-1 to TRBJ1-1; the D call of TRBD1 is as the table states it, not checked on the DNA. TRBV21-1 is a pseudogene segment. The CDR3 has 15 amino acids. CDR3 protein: CASSKGGRENTEAFF. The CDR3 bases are TGTGCCAGCAGCAAGGGTGGCAGGGAAAACACTGAAGCTTTCTTT.

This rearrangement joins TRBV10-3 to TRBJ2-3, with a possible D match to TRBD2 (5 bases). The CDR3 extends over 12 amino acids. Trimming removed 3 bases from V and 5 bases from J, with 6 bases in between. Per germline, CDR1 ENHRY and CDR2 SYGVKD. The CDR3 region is CAISEEGDTQYF. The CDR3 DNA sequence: TGTGCCATCAGTGAAGAGGGAGATACGCAGTATTTT.

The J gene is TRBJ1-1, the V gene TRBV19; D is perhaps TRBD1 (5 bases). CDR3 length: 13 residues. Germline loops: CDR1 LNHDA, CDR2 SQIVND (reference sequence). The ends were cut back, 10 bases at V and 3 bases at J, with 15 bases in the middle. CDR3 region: CATDDGRDTEAFF. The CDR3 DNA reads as TGTGCCACCGACGACGGCAGGGACACTGAAGCTTTCTTT.

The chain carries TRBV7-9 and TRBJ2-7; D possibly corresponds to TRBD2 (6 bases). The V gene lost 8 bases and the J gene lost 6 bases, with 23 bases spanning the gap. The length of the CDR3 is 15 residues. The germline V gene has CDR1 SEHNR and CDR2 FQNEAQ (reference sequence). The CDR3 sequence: CASSRLGGAPSEQYF. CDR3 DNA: TGTGCCAGCTCACGTCTGGGGGGAGCCCCCAGCGAGCAGTACTTC.

CDR3 protein: CASSSARQGLELFF. The CDR3 region has the DNA TGTGCCAGCAGCTCCGCCCGACAGGGGCTGGAACTGTTTTTT. The chain has TRBV7-4 and TRBJ1-4, with 8 bases aligning to TRBD1. Germline-derived CDR1 and CDR2 are SGHVT and SQSDAQ. The V gene end was trimmed by 4 bases and the J gene end by 12 bases; junction bases not matched to a gene: 10. The CDR3 loop spans 14 amino acids.

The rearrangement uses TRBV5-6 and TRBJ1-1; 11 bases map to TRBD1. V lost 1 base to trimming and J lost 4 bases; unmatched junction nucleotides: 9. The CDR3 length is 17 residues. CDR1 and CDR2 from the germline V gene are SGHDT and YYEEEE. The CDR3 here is CASSLPRTGGRGTEAFF. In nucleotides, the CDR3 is TGTGCCAGCAGCTTGCCCAGGACAGGGGGCAGGGGCACTGAAGCTTTCTTT.

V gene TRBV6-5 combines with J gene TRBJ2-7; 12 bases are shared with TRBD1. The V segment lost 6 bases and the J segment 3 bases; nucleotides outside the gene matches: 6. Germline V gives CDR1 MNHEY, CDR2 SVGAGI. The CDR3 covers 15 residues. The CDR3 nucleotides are TGTGCCAGCAGCCAGGGACAGGGGGCTTTCTACGAGCAGTACTTC. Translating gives CASSQGQGAFYEQYF.

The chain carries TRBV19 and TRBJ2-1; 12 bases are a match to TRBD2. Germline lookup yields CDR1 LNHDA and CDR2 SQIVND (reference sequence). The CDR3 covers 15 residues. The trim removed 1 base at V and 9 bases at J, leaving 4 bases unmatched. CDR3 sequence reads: CASSIVASGGAEQFF. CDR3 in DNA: TGTGCCAGTAGTATAGTTGCTAGCGGGGGGGCTGAGCAGTTCTTC.

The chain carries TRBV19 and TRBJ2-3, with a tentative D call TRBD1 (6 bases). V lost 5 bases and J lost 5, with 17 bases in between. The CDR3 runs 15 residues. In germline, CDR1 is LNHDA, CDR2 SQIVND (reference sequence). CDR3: CASSSGQGIGDTQYF. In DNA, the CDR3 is TGTGCCAGTAGTTCAGGGCAGGGGATAGGAGATACGCAGTATTTT. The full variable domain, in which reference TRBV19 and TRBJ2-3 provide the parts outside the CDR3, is DGGITQSPKYLFRKEGQNVTLSCEQNLNHDAMYWYRQDPGQGLRLIYYSQIVNDFQKGDIAEGYSVSREKKESFPLTVTSAQKNPTAFYLCASSSGQGIGDTQYFGPGTRLTVL.

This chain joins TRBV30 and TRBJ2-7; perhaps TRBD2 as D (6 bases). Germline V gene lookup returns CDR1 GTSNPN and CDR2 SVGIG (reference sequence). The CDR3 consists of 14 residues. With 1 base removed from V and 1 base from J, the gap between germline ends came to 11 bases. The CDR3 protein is CAWSGVAVSYEQYF. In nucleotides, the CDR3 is TGTGCCTGGAGTGGGGTAGCGGTGTCCTACGAGCAGTACTTC.

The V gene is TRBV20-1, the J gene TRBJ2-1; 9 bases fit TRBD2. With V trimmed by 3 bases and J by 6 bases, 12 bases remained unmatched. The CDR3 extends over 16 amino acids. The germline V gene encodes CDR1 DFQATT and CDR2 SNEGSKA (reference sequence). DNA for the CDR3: TGCAGTGCTAGTCGAACACTTAGCGGGAGCTTCAATGAGCAGTTCTTC. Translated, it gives CSASRTLSGSFNEQFF.

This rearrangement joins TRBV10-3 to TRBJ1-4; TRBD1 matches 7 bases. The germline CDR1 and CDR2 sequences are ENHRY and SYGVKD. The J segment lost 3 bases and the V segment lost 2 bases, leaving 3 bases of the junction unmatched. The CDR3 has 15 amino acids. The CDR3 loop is CAISETGAPNEKLFF. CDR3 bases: TGTGCCATCAGTGAGACAGGGGCCCCTAATGAAAAACTGTTTTTT.

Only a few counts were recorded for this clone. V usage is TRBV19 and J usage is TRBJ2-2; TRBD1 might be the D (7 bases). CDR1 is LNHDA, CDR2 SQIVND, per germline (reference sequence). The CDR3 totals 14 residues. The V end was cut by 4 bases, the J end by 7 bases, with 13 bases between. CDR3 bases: TGTGCCAGTAGTACGAGGGGGCGGGACGGGGAGCTGTTTTTT. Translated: CASSTRGRDGELFF.

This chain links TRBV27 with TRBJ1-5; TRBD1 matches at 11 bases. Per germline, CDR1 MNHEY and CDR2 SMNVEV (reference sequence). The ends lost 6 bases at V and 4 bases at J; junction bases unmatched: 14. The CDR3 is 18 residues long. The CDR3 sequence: CASRDQKGQGARNQPQHF. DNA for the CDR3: TGTGCCAGCAGGGACCAAAAAGGACAGGGGGCGAGAAATCAGCCCCAGCATTTT.

The CDR3 loop reads CASSLAGGWNSPLHF. In DNA, the CDR3 is TGTGCCAGCAGCTTGGCAGGGGGGTGGAATTCACCCCTCCACTTT. The chain recombines TRBV5-6 with TRBJ1-6; 7 nucleotides match TRBD1. Germline V gene sequence: CDR1 SGHDT, CDR2 YYEEEE. With 0 bases clipped from V and 7 bases from J, the junction kept 4 bases outside the gene matches. The CDR3 length is 15 residues.

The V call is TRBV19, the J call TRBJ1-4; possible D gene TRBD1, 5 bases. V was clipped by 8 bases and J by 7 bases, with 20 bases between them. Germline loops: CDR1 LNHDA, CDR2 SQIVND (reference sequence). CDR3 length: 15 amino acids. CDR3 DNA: TGTGCCAGTCGGCCAGGCGTGGGGGGAGGTGAAAAACTGTTTTTT. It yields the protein CASRPGVGGGEKLFF.

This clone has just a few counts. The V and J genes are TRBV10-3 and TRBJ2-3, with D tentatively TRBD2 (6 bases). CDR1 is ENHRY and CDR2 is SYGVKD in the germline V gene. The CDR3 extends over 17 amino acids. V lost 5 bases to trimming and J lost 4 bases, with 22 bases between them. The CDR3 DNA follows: TGTGCCATCAGTTCCATTCGGGACTCCTCAGAGCCAGATACGCAGTATTTT. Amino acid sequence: CAISSIRDSSEPDTQYF.

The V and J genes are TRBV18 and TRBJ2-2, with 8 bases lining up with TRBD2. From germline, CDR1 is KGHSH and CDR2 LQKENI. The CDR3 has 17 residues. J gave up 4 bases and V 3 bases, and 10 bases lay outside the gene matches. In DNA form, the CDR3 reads TGTGCCAGCTCACCCAGGTCCGTTGCGGGAGGCACCGGGGAGCTGTTTTTT. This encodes CASSPRSVAGGTGELFF.